This T cell receptor (beta chain) stems from a study of human T cells and chemical hapten exposure. Study-wide context: Variation in per-sample TCR yields came mainly from small pooled library volume differences. Study-wide results and limits: DPC sensitization did not alter TCRs above 1 in 1000 frequency.

During construction of the library, unique molecular identifiers were attached to individual cDNA molecules for quantitative, reproducible TCR counting. Source study methods: Samples held a median of around 100,000 TCRs, range about 23,224–750,000. TCRdb independently ran MiXCR on the 5' RACE reads; one entry per CDR3 protein. The authors' filters were not applied to this entry. This table holds approximately 150,000 distinct CDR3 sequences, around 4% found once. This CDR3 is built from 15 residues. The V gene end was trimmed by 3 bases and the J gene end by 3 bases; junction bases not matched to a gene: 7. CDR1 MNHEY and CDR2 SMNVEV come from the germline V gene (reference sequence). It was from unfractionated whole blood that total RNA was extracted. As regards this clonotype: Its antigen is unknown.

The TCR sequence derives from a female donor in good health. The chain couples TRBV27 to TRBJ1-2; 7 bases are shared with TRBD1. CDR3 nucleotide sequence: TGTGCCAGCAGTTTCTCACAGGGGAGGGACTATGGCTACACCTTC. This gives the protein CASSFSQGRDYGYTF.